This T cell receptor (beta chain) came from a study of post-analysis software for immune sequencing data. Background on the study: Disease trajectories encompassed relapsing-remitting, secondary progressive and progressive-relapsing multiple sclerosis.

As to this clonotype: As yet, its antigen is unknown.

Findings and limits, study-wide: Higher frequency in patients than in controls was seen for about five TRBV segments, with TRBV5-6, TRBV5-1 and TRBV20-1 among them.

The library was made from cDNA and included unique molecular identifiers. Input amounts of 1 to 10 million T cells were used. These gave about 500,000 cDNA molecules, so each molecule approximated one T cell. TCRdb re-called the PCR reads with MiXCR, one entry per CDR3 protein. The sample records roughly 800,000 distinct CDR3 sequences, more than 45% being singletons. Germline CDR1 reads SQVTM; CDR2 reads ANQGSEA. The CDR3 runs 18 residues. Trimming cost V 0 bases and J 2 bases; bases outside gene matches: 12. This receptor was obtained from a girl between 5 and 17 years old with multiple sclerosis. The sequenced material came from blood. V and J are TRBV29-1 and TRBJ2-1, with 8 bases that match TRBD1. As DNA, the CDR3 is TGCAGCGTTGAAGATTTGGATTCAGGGGGCCCCACCTACAATGAGCAGTTCTTC. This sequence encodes CSVEDLDSGGPTYNEQFF.